A selection of T cell receptor beta chains follows, all from one sample in a study of blood T cell repertoires in COVID-19. This table comes from immunoSEQ multiplex PCR, and its TCRdb copy is limited to in-frame clones, with some not included. The data show 200,000 to 250,000 clones, over 60% seen once. The sample was peripheral blood. Receptors originate from a woman between 65 and 79 years old with acute or convalescent COVID-19. CDR3s include the opening cysteine and the closing phenylalanine or tryptophan. Rows may omit the clone size; those that give it use once, few, many or a size class.

V,J,size,CDR3
TRBV2,TRBJ1-5,.,CASIKPQHF
TRBV7-3,TRBJ1-2,.,CASSLGGINYGYTF
TRBV28,TRBJ1-6,once,CASRTGGMDSPLHF
TRBV24-1,TRBJ1-5,.,CATSDSTGEAINQPQHF
TRBV2,TRBJ2-7,.,CASSEGTSGRYEQYF
TRBV5-1,TRBJ2-7,.,CASSPVGAGGVDEQYF
TRBV6-5,TRBJ2-3,.,CASSPQKDTQYF
TRBV5-1,TRBJ1-4,.,CASSLAADRGEKLFF
TRBV3-1/TRBV3-2,TRBJ1-2,.,CASSQADSLNYGYTF
TRBV27,TRBJ2-7,.,CASSLGPPAGYEQYF
TRBV7-2,TRBJ1-5,.,CASSFQEYQPQHF
TRBV6-5,TRBJ1-1,.,CASSAGGKTEAFF
TRBV21-1,TRBJ1-2,.,CASSPTGTGGIHGYTF
TRBV10-3,TRBJ1-2,few,CAISESVRVDGYTF
TRBV19,TRBJ2-7,.,CASSIGRADYEQYF
TRBV6-1,TRBJ2-5,once,CASSGGLAGADQETQYF
TRBV28,TRBJ1-4,.,CASTLDRSNEKLFF
TRBV27,TRBJ2-1,few,CASSLISGTGSRYEQFF